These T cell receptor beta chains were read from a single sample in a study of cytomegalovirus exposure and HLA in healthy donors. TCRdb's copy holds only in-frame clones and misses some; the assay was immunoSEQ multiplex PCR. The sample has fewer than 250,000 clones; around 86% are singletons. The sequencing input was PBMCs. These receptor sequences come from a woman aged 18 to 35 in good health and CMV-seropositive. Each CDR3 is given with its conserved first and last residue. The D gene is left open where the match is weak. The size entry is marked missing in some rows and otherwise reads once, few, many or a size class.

CDR3aa: CSADKRGYTF
CDR3nt: TGCAGTGCTGATAAGCGTGGCTACACCTTC
j_gene: TRBJ1-2
v_gene: TRBV20-1
abundance: .
d_gene: .

CDR3aa: CASSLRKREGAAEQFF
CDR3nt: TGCGCCAGCAGCTTGCGGAAGCGGGAGGGGGCGGCTGAGCAGTTCTTC
j_gene: TRBJ2-1
v_gene: TRBV5-1
abundance: .
d_gene: TRBD2

CDR3aa: CASSPRIAGGAGELFF
CDR3nt: TGTGCCAGCTCACCACGTATAGCGGGAGGCGCCGGGGAGCTGTTTTTT
j_gene: TRBJ2-2
v_gene: TRBV18
abundance: .
d_gene: TRBD2

CDR3aa: CSARVVEEQFF
CDR3nt: TGCAGTGCTAGAGTAGTGGAGGAGCAGTTCTTC
j_gene: TRBJ2-1
v_gene: TRBV20-1
abundance: .
d_gene: .

CDR3aa: CASSQTLQGRTNEKLFF
CDR3nt: TGTGCCAGCAGCCAAACCCTACAGGGCAGGACTAATGAAAAACTGTTTTTT
j_gene: TRBJ1-4
v_gene: TRBV4-2
abundance: .
d_gene: .

CDR3aa: CASSFGRQNTGELFF
CDR3nt: TGCGCCAGCAGCTTTGGTCGACAGAACACCGGGGAGCTGTTTTTT
j_gene: TRBJ2-2
v_gene: TRBV5-1
abundance: once
d_gene: .

CDR3aa: CASSLSFVWEEDGYTF
CDR3nt: TGTGCCAGCAGCTTGTCATTCGTTTGGGAGGAGGATGGCTACACCTTC
j_gene: TRBJ1-2
v_gene: TRBV5-8
abundance: .
d_gene: .

CDR3aa: CASSGSGSSYNEQFF
CDR3nt: TGTGCCAGCAGTGGGAGCGGGAGCTCCTACAATGAGCAGTTCTTC
j_gene: TRBJ2-1
v_gene: TRBV6-1
abundance: .
d_gene: TRBD2

CDR3aa: CATSRDFAAGELFF
CDR3nt: TGTGCCACCAGCAGAGATTTTGCGGCCGGGGAGCTGTTTTTT
j_gene: TRBJ2-2
v_gene: TRBV15
abundance: .
d_gene: .

CDR3aa: CASSPIWATDTQYF
CDR3nt: TGTGCCAGCAGTCCAATCTGGGCCACAGATACGCAGTATTTT
j_gene: TRBJ2-3
v_gene: TRBV27
abundance: .
d_gene: .

CDR3aa: CASSLVTGGEKLFF
CDR3nt: TGTGCCAGCAGCTTGGTAACAGGGGGGGAAAAACTGTTTTTT
j_gene: TRBJ1-4
v_gene: TRBV5-6
abundance: .
d_gene: TRBD1

CDR3aa: CASSLGAPSEQFF
CDR3nt: TGTGCCAGCAGCTTGGGGGCGCCCAGTGAGCAGTTCTTC
j_gene: TRBJ2-1
v_gene: TRBV7-2
abundance: .
d_gene: .

CDR3aa: CASSPGREETEAFF
CDR3nt: TGTGCCAGCTCACCGGGCAGGGAGGAAACTGAAGCTTTCTTT
j_gene: TRBJ1-1
v_gene: TRBV18
abundance: .
d_gene: .

CDR3aa: CASSLPDREAFF
CDR3nt: TGTGCCAGCAGTTTACCCGACAGGGAAGCTTTCTTT
j_gene: TRBJ1-1
v_gene: TRBV28
abundance: .
d_gene: .

CDR3aa: CASSPTSGLEYEQYF
CDR3nt: TGTGCCAGCTCACCAACCTCGGGACTCGAATACGAGCAGTACTTC
j_gene: TRBJ2-7
v_gene: TRBV18
abundance: .
d_gene: .

CDR3aa: CASSSSGLSSYEQYF
CDR3nt: TGTGCCAGCAGCTCAAGCGGGTTAAGCTCCTACGAGCAGTACTTC
j_gene: TRBJ2-7
v_gene: TRBV27
abundance: .
d_gene: .

CDR3aa: CASSSTGTMEDTEAFF
CDR3nt: TGCGCCAGCAGTTCTACAGGGACAATGGAGGACACTGAAGCTTTCTTT
j_gene: TRBJ1-1
v_gene: TRBV5-1
abundance: .
d_gene: .

CDR3aa: CASSDSLASYNEQFF
CDR3nt: TGTGCCAGCAGTGACTCCCTAGCCTCCTACAATGAGCAGTTCTTC
j_gene: TRBJ2-1
v_gene: TRBV6-4
abundance: .
d_gene: .

CDR3aa: CASSPAAGAAVEQYF
CDR3nt: TGTGCCAGCAGCCCAGCAGCGGGAGCTGCGGTCGAGCAGTACTTC
j_gene: TRBJ2-7
v_gene: TRBV7-8
abundance: .
d_gene: TRBD2

CDR3aa: CASSPSGGGGGNEQFF
CDR3nt: TGTGCCAGCAGTCCATCAGGAGGAGGGGGCGGGAATGAGCAGTTCTTC
j_gene: TRBJ2-1
v_gene: TRBV6-4
abundance: .
d_gene: .

CDR3aa: CAGETWTGARYEQYF
CDR3nt: TGTGCCGGAGAAACCTGGACAGGGGCGCGGTACGAGCAGTACTTC
j_gene: TRBJ2-7
v_gene: TRBV2
abundance: .
d_gene: TRBD1

CDR3aa: CASSSRTVNTEAFF
CDR3nt: TGTGCCAGCAGTAGCCGGACAGTCAACACTGAAGCTTTCTTT
j_gene: TRBJ1-1
v_gene: TRBV7-9
abundance: few
d_gene: .

CDR3aa: CASSLPGQAPAYEQYF
CDR3nt: TGTGCCAGCAGCTTACCGGGACAGGCCCCTGCCTACGAGCAGTACTTC
j_gene: TRBJ2-7
v_gene: TRBV11-2
abundance: .
d_gene: TRBD1

CDR3aa: CASSQDRGQGAIYPYEQYF
CDR3nt: TGCGCCAGCAGCCAAGATCGTGGACAGGGGGCCATATATCCCTACGAGCAGTACTTC
j_gene: TRBJ2-7
v_gene: TRBV4-1
abundance: .
d_gene: TRBD1

CDR3aa: CASSILTGAYTEAFF
CDR3nt: TGTGCCAGCAGCATTCTTACAGGGGCTTACACTGAAGCTTTCTTT
j_gene: TRBJ1-1
v_gene: TRBV11-2
abundance: .
d_gene: TRBD1

CDR3aa: CASSLGANQPQHF
CDR3nt: TGTGCCAGCAGCTTGGGAGCCAATCAGCCCCAGCATTTT
j_gene: TRBJ1-5
v_gene: TRBV11-2
abundance: .
d_gene: .

CDR3aa: CASSRQGIREKLFF
CDR3nt: TGTGCCAGCTCCCGACAGGGAATACGGGAAAAACTGTTTTTT
j_gene: TRBJ1-4
v_gene: TRBV28
abundance: .
d_gene: TRBD1

CDR3aa: CASSGSLRSSYNEQFF
CDR3nt: TGTGCCAGCAGTGGATCTCTGAGGAGCTCCTACAATGAGCAGTTCTTC
j_gene: TRBJ2-1
v_gene: TRBV25-1
abundance: .
d_gene: .

CDR3aa: CASSLYPQGHEQFF
CDR3nt: TGCGCCAGCAGCTTATACCCACAGGGCCATGAGCAGTTCTTC
j_gene: TRBJ2-1
v_gene: TRBV5-1
abundance: .
d_gene: .

CDR3aa: CASSLQGPQETQYF
CDR3nt: TGTGCCAGCAGTTTACAGGGTCCCCAAGAGACCCAGTACTTC
j_gene: TRBJ2-5
v_gene: TRBV27
abundance: .
d_gene: .

CDR3aa: CASMLLQGARNTEAFF
CDR3nt: TGTGCCAGCATGCTACTACAGGGGGCACGGAACACTGAAGCTTTCTTT
j_gene: TRBJ1-1
v_gene: TRBV27
abundance: .
d_gene: TRBD1

CDR3aa: CASRPSGTSTDTQYF
CDR3nt: TGTGCCAGCAGACCTAGCGGGACGAGCACAGATACGCAGTATTTT
j_gene: TRBJ2-3
v_gene: TRBV6-5
abundance: .
d_gene: TRBD2

CDR3aa: CASSDLAGAEIGDTQYF
CDR3nt: TGTGCCAGTAGTGACCTCGCGGGGGCAGAGATTGGGGATACGCAGTATTTT
j_gene: TRBJ2-3
v_gene: TRBV19
abundance: .
d_gene: .

CDR3aa: CASSVSTSSHEQYF
CDR3nt: TGTGCCAGCAGCGTAAGTACTAGCTCCCACGAGCAGTACTTC
j_gene: TRBJ2-7
v_gene: TRBV9
abundance: .
d_gene: .

CDR3aa: CAIMASGDKYNEQFF
CDR3nt: TGTGCCATCATGGCTAGCGGGGACAAGTACAATGAGCAGTTCTTC
j_gene: TRBJ2-1
v_gene: TRBV10-3
abundance: few
d_gene: TRBD2

CDR3aa: CASTPGQHQPQHF
CDR3nt: TGTGCCAGCACGCCGGGACAGCATCAGCCCCAGCATTTT
j_gene: TRBJ1-5
v_gene: TRBV2
abundance: few
d_gene: TRBD1

CDR3aa: CASSLVRGSAYEQYF
CDR3nt: TGTGCCAGCAGCTTAGTTAGAGGGAGTGCCTACGAGCAGTACTTC
j_gene: TRBJ2-7
v_gene: TRBV11-2
abundance: .
d_gene: .

CDR3aa: CASSQVETGTEKLFF
CDR3nt: TGTGCCAGCAGCCAGGTTGAGACAGGGACCGAAAAACTGTTTTTT
j_gene: TRBJ1-4
v_gene: TRBV7-9
abundance: .
d_gene: TRBD1

CDR3aa: CATLSGFEKLFF
CDR3nt: TGTGCCACCCTCTCGGGGTTTGAAAAACTGTTTTTT
j_gene: TRBJ1-4
v_gene: TRBV28
abundance: once
d_gene: .

CDR3aa: CASSLNRGTEAFF
CDR3nt: TGCGCCAGCAGCTTAAACAGGGGCACTGAAGCTTTCTTT
j_gene: TRBJ1-1
v_gene: TRBV5-1
abundance: .
d_gene: TRBD1

CDR3aa: CASSPGQAARQPQHF
CDR3nt: TGTGCCAGCAGCCCAGGACAGGCGGCGCGTCAGCCCCAGCATTTT
j_gene: TRBJ1-5
v_gene: TRBV6-1
abundance: .
d_gene: TRBD1

CDR3aa: CASSSMTRGRSSGNTIYF
CDR3nt: TGTGCCAGCAGCTCCATGACCAGGGGGCGAAGCTCTGGAAACACCATATATTTT
j_gene: TRBJ1-3
v_gene: TRBV7-9
abundance: .
d_gene: TRBD1

CDR3aa: CASRGTGGQETQYF
CDR3nt: TGTGCCAGCAGAGGGACAGGGGGGCAAGAGACCCAGTACTTC
j_gene: TRBJ2-5
v_gene: TRBV2
abundance: few
d_gene: TRBD1

CDR3aa: CSVGEDRNVGELFF
CDR3nt: TGCAGCGTTGGAGAGGACAGGAACGTAGGGGAGCTGTTTTTT
j_gene: TRBJ2-2
v_gene: TRBV29-1
abundance: once
d_gene: TRBD1

CDR3aa: CASSFLSGYFYGYTF
CDR3nt: TGTGCCAGCAGTTTTTTGTCCGGGTATTTCTATGGCTACACCTTC
j_gene: TRBJ1-2
v_gene: TRBV28
abundance: .
d_gene: .

CDR3aa: CAIRANSAETGELFF
CDR3nt: TGTGCCATCAGGGCGAACTCAGCGGAAACCGGGGAGCTGTTTTTT
j_gene: TRBJ2-2
v_gene: TRBV10-3
abundance: .
d_gene: .

CDR3aa: CASSAAGTQNTGELFF
CDR3nt: TGTGCCAGCAGTGCCGCCGGGACTCAGAACACCGGGGAGCTGTTTTTT
j_gene: TRBJ2-2
v_gene: TRBV28
abundance: .
d_gene: .

CDR3aa: CASSQAGSGDYNEQFF
CDR3nt: TGTGCCAGCAGCCAAGCGGGAAGCGGTGATTACAATGAGCAGTTCTTC
j_gene: TRBJ2-1
v_gene: TRBV4-2
abundance: few
d_gene: .

CDR3aa: CASSLAIAEMNYEQYF
CDR3nt: TGTGCCAGCAGCCTTGCAATAGCGGAGATGAACTACGAGCAGTACTTC
j_gene: TRBJ2-7
v_gene: TRBV4-2
abundance: .
d_gene: .

CDR3aa: CASSYTAGVNVLTF
CDR3nt: TGTGCCAGCAGTTACACGGCGGGGGTTAACGTCCTGACTTTC
j_gene: TRBJ2-6
v_gene: TRBV6-6
abundance: .
d_gene: TRBD2

CDR3aa: CAWSYRAGDYEQYF
CDR3nt: TGTGCCTGGAGTTATAGGGCAGGGGACTACGAGCAGTACTTC
j_gene: TRBJ2-7
v_gene: TRBV30
abundance: .
d_gene: .